This T cell receptor (beta chain) was documented in a study of graft-versus-host responses after intestinal transplantation. Study-level background: Multivisceral, liver-intestinal, or isolated intestinal transplants were performed in recipients. Anti-thymocyte globulin was used for induction in all recipients, who then took tacrolimus and steroids for roughly three years. Study findings and constraints: Researchers found GvH clones in recipient marrow, and some showed up first in ileum or blood. After transplant, early declines in HvG clones were associated with peak levels of circulating GvH clones.

The table lists this clone with a count of one. Its matching antigen is unknown. The CDR3 is 14 residues long. Germline CDR1 LNHNV, CDR2 YYDKDF (reference sequence). Trimming stripped 5 bases from V and 4 bases from J, with 14 bases between. Generated by immunoSEQ multiplex PCR, the TCRdb table keeps only in-frame clones and is missing some. The data contain about 88,000 clones, around 90% of them singletons. The chain joins TRBV15 to TRBJ2-5; D possibly corresponds to TRBD2 (6 bases). The sequence came from a human donor who received an intestinal transplant. This specimen was unstimulated CD4+ T cells sorted from spleen or lymph node cells, taken before intestinal transplant. CDR3 nucleotides: TGTGCCACCAGCTTATGGGGGGAAACAGAGACCCAGTACTTC. Protein: CATSLWGETETQYF.